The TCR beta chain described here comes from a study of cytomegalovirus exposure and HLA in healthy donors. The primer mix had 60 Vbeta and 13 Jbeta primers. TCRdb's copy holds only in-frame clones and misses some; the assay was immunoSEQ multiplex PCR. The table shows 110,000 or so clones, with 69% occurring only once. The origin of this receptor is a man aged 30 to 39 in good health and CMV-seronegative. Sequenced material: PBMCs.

The CDR3 DNA reads as TGTGCCAGCAGCCGGGACAGACAAGCTGTAAAACTGTTTTTT. Protein: CASSRDRQAVKLFF. The gene calls are TRBV7-2 and TRBJ1-4; 7 nucleotides line up with TRBD1. Germline CDR1 reads SGHTA; CDR2 reads FQGNSA. Losses at the gene ends were 5 bases for V and 10 bases for J; bases not matched to a gene: 10. The CDR3 totals 14 residues.